This T cell receptor (beta chain) was captured by sequencing in a study of OX40 agonist ivuxolimab in advanced cancers. A note on the overall study: Ivuxolimab was a fully human IgG2 agonistic monoclonal antibody targeting the costimulatory receptor OX40 (CD134). Intravenous ivuxolimab was administered to patients every 2 weeks at six dose levels: 0.01, 0.1, 0.3, 1.5, 3 and 10 mg/kg. Among the 52 dose-escalation patients, 19 had hepatocellular carcinoma, approximately 15 melanoma, 9 renal cell carcinoma and 9 head and neck cancer. In the dose-escalation cohort, roughly 80% of patients were male, and the mean age was around 60 years, with a range of 23 to 79. Prior anti-PD-1, anti-PD-L1 or anti-CTLA-4 therapy was permitted, and 35% to 40% of dose-escalation patients had received checkpoint inhibitors. Three dose-escalation patients achieved partial responses, one with hepatocellular carcinoma and two with cutaneous melanoma. The purpose of peripheral TCRbeta sequencing was to test whether ivuxolimab changed TCR sequence diversity and led to clonal T-cell expansion. The paper covers the monotherapy dose-escalation part of the phase I ivuxolimab trial, which included N of about 50 patients. Results the study describes overall, beyond this receptor: Antigen specificity was not determined for the clonally expanded peripheral T cells. Low levels of normalized T-cell clonal expansion were also seen in some patients who did not respond. At doses of 0.1 to 3.0 mg/kg, clonal expansion of both CD4+ and CD8+ blood T cells was observed from baseline to week 6. After ivuxolimab, expanded clones were on average more numerous among CD8+ T cells than among CD4+ T cells. In the 0.1-3.0 mg/kg groups, partial responders had among the lowest normalized peripheral clonal expansion, particularly in CD8+ T cells.

Patients with a history of autoimmune disease or receiving systemic immunosuppression were excluded from the trial. Peripheral blood for TCR sequencing was collected from all dose cohorts at baseline, on cycle 4 day 1, and on cycle 7 day 1. Samples came from an open-label, multicenter, first-in-human phase I dose-escalation trial of ivuxolimab. Adults with locally advanced or metastatic melanoma, renal cell carcinoma, hepatocellular carcinoma or head and neck squamous cell carcinoma were enrolled in the trial. Before TCR sequencing, CD4+ T cells and CD8+ T cells were sorted from peripheral blood as separate populations. CDR1 and CDR2 are drawn from the germline V gene: LGHNT, FRNRAP. The germline V end is reduced by 1 base and the J end by 11 bases; junction bases left unmatched: 4. The CDR3, from cysteine to phenylalanine, totals 12 residues. Left in the record is the CDR3 DNA by itself, 36 bases read in frame from the first base.

Note on this clone: This clone's antigen is unknown. Base qualities are not at hand, and no much larger clone is one base apart.

For sequencing of the TCRbeta CDR3 region, genomic DNA was extracted from the sorted cells. The immunoSEQ Assay was used for sequencing of TCRbeta CDR3 regions. This immuneACCESS table, as held by TCRdb, lists in-frame sequences with V and J called but not all clones. Of the missing ones, under half trace to an unresolved V gene in checked studies; the others have no known cause. The sample table contains tens of thousands of clones; only one count was recorded for roughly 87% of them. Approximately 1.2% of the sample is held by the ten biggest clonotypes. The chain is encoded by TRBV12-5 joined to TRBJ1-1; the central 7 bases match TRBD1. The input for sequencing was CD4+ or CD8+ T cells sorted from blood, taken in a trial of the OX40 agonist ivuxolimab. The source is an adult with an advanced solid tumor such as melanoma, head and neck, liver or kidney cancer. The CDR3 amino acid sequence is: CASGLGQGGAFF. The DNA reads TGTGCTAGTGGTTTGGGACAGGGTGGGGCTTTCTTT.